Listed here are 32 T cell receptor beta chains from one sample, sequenced in a study of blood T cell repertoires in COVID-19. Sequencing used immunoSEQ multiplex PCR; TCRdb keeps in-frame clones, though not all of them. The repertoire holds approximately 270,000 clones, 90% to 95% seen once, with 1.2% in the top ten. Input material: PBMCs or T cells enriched from blood (not recorded which). All receptors derive from a human donor in a cohort exposed to, infected with or recovered from COVID-19 (not recorded which). The donor label of this sample is uncertain.

This chain joins TRBV6-2 or TRBV6-3 and TRBJ2-5; 16 bases are a match to TRBD2. The germline V gene encodes CDR1 MNHEY and CDR2 SVGEGT. This CDR3 contains 17 residues. V gave up 5 bases and J gave up 2 bases; unmatched junction bases: 5. This CDR3 is CASSQGTSGGEQETQYF. CDR3 in DNA: TGTGCCAGCAGTCAGGGGACTAGCGGGGGGGAGCAAGAGACCCAGTACTTC.

This clone was found a few times. The chain couples TRBV7-9 to TRBJ2-5, with a weak D call TRBD2 (7 bases). Per germline, CDR1 SEHNR and CDR2 FQNEAQ (reference sequence). This CDR3 region has 16 residues. V was trimmed by 5 bases and J by 5 bases, leaving 21 bases between them. The CDR3 reads CASSPPGGGGWETQYF. CDR3 DNA: TGTGCCAGCAGCCCACCAGGCGGGGGCGGCTGGGAGACCCAGTACTTC. The complete variable domain, with remaining parts taken from reference TRBV7-9 and TRBJ2-5, reads DTGVSQNPRHKITKRGQNVTFRCDPISEHNRLYWYRQTLGQGPEFLTYFQNEAQLEKSRLLSDRFSAERPKGSFSTLEIQRTEQGDSAMYLCASSPPGGGGWETQYFGPGTRLLVL.

CDR3 in amino acids: CASRPLGVGETQYF. The CDR3 DNA sequence: TGTGCCAGCAGGCCCTTAGGGGTGGGAGAGACCCAGTACTTC. The chain recombines TRBV2 with TRBJ2-5; possibly TRBD1 for D (5 bases). Trimming left V 6 bases short and J 4 bases short, with 15 bases between. CDR1 SNHLY and CDR2 FYNNEI come from the germline V gene. This CDR3 contains 14 residues.

This clone was seen once. The chain couples TRBV6-5 to TRBJ1-5; the D gene is possibly TRBD1 (6 bases). Trimming took 0 bases from V and 6 from J, leaving 6 bases between them. The CDR3 spans 13 residues. The germline V gene encodes CDR1 MNHEY and CDR2 SVGAGI. The CDR3 sequence is CASSYSGAQPQHF. In nucleotides, the CDR3 is TGTGCCAGCAGTTACTCGGGGGCTCAGCCCCAGCATTTT.

This clone has a single count. The gene calls are TRBV14 and TRBJ1-5, with D unclear. V lost 5 bases, J lost 3 bases, and 8 bases lay in between. Per germline, CDR1 SGHDN and CDR2 FVKESK. This CDR3 spans 13 amino acids. CDR3: CASSREVNQPQHF. The CDR3 bases are TGTGCCAGCAGCAGGGAGGTCAATCAGCCCCAGCATTTT.

The CDR3 sequence is CASSSGGEQYF. The DNA for the CDR3 is TGTGCCAGCAGCTCCGGGGGGGAGCAGTACTTC. The chain links TRBV7-9 to TRBJ2-7, with 7 bases identical to TRBD2. The germline CDR1 and CDR2 sequences are SEHNR and FQNEAQ (reference sequence). With V trimmed by 4 bases and J by 7 bases, 1 base remained unmatched. This CDR3 has 11 amino acids.

This chain links TRBV6-5 with TRBJ1-1; D is undetermined. Between the trimmed V and J ends, which lost 6 bases and 4 bases, there was a span of 12 bases. The CDR3 extends over 13 amino acids. Looked up from germline, CDR1 is MNHEY and CDR2 is SVGAGI. CDR3 in DNA: TGTGCCAGCAGCCTAGGGAGGTTCACTGAAGCTTTCTTT. Amino acid sequence: CASSLGRFTEAFF.

V gene TRBV6-5 combines with J gene TRBJ1-2, with 7 bases fitting TRBD1. J gave up 4 bases and V 7 bases, and 9 bases lay outside the gene matches. The germline V gene has CDR1 MNHEY and CDR2 SVGAGI. The CDR3 contains 14 residues. CDR3 amino acids: CASTRQGTVYGYTF. In DNA form, the CDR3 reads TGTGCCAGCACCAGACAGGGCACGGTCTATGGCTACACCTTC.

CDR3 bases: TGTGCCTGGAGTGAAGGGACAGGGGCAGATACGCAGTATTTT. It specifies CAWSEGTGADTQYF. The chain links TRBV30 to TRBJ2-3; 10 nucleotides agree with TRBD1. CDR3 length: 14 residues. Germline V gene lookup returns CDR1 GTSNPN and CDR2 SVGIG (reference sequence). J lost 4 bases, V lost 1 base, and 2 bases had no gene match.

This clone was found once. The chain employs TRBV4-2 and TRBJ2-1; 8 bases agree with TRBD2. The trim removed 0 bases at V and 7 bases at J, leaving 8 bases unmatched. Germline V gene data show CDR1 as LGHNA and CDR2 as YNFKEQ. The CDR3 is made up of 16 amino acids. CDR3 sequence reads: CASSQDAAGGNNEQFF. The CDR3 DNA sequence: TGTGCCAGCAGCCAAGATGCGGCGGGGGGCAATAATGAGCAGTTCTTC.

This chain connects TRBV18 to TRBJ2-1; tentatively, D is TRBD1 (5 bases). Germline V gene sequence: CDR1 KGHSH, CDR2 LQKENI. The CDR3 runs to 14 residues. The V end was cut by 0 bases, the J end by 8 bases, with 11 bases between. The CDR3 coding sequence is TGTGCCAGCTCACCACCGTCAGGGTGGGATGAGCAGTTCTTC. Protein: CASSPPSGWDEQFF. The variable domain in full, completed from reference TRBV18 and TRBJ2-1, reads NAGVMQNPRHLVRRRGQEARLRCSPMKGHSHVYWYRQLPEEGLKFMVYLQKENIIDESGMPKERFSAEFPKEGPSILRIQQVVRGDSAAYFCASSPPSGWDEQFFGPGTRLTVL.

The V gene is TRBV18, the J gene TRBJ1-2; 8 bases match TRBD1. Germline V CDR1 and CDR2: KGHSH, LQKENI. The trim removed 3 bases at V and 1 base at J, leaving 4 bases unmatched. The CDR3 loop spans 15 amino acids. This CDR3 is CASSPTGASNYGYTF. The CDR3 DNA sequence: TGTGCCAGCTCACCGACAGGGGCTAGTAACTATGGCTACACCTTC.

The J gene is TRBJ1-1, the V gene TRBV2; D is unclear. The germline V and J ends were trimmed by 5 bases and 0 bases, with 7 bases remaining between them. The CDR3 is 13 amino acids. The V gene's germline CDR1 is SNHLY and CDR2 FYNNEI. The CDR3 coding sequence is TGTGCCAGCAGTATACAGTTGAACACTGAAGCTTTCTTT. It yields the protein CASSIQLNTEAFF.

This CDR3 reads CATSLAGDLTDTQYF. CDR3 DNA sequence: TGTGCCACCAGCTTAGCGGGGGATCTCACAGATACGCAGTATTTT. The chain links TRBV15 to TRBJ2-3; 9 bases map to TRBD2. V lost 5 bases and J lost 2; bases outside the gene matches: 5. Germline V CDR1 and CDR2: LNHNV, YYDKDF (reference sequence). The CDR3 extends over 15 amino acids.

V and J are TRBV6-5 and TRBJ1-2; D call uncertain. CDR3 length equals 13 residues. V lost 4 bases and J lost 4, with 10 bases in between. In germline, CDR1 is MNHEY, CDR2 SVGAGI. This CDR3 is CASSFIGFYGYTF. In DNA, the CDR3 is TGTGCCAGCAGTTTCATCGGGTTCTATGGCTACACCTTC.

The rearrangement joins TRBV19 to TRBJ1-4; perhaps TRBD1 as D (6 bases). V gave up 9 bases and J gave up 10 bases, with 21 bases separating them. In germline, CDR1 is LNHDA, CDR2 SQIVND (reference sequence). The CDR3 spans 14 residues. Here the CDR3 reads CASSPDRFQVKLFF. In nucleotides, the CDR3 is TGTGCCAGCAGCCCCGACAGGTTCCAAGTAAAACTGTTTTTT. The variable domain in full, with the rest retrieved from reference TRBV19 and TRBJ1-4, is DGGITQSPKYLFRKEGQNVTLSCEQNLNHDAMYWYRQDPGQGLRLIYYSQIVNDFQKGDIAEGYSVSREKKESFPLTVTSAQKNPTAFYLCASSPDRFQVKLFFGSGTQLSVL.

The V and J genes are TRBV6-5 and TRBJ1-5; 7 bases line up with TRBD1. There are 15 residues in the CDR3. Germline CDR1 MNHEY, CDR2 SVGAGI. V dropped 5 bases and J dropped 0; count of bases not matched to a gene: 4. The CDR3 here is CASSRDSLSNQPQHF. For the CDR3, the DNA is TGTGCCAGCAGTCGGGACAGCCTTAGCAATCAGCCCCAGCATTTT.

A note on this clone: Other DNA sequences in this sample translate to the same CDR3. The V call is TRBV5-1, the J call TRBJ1-4; no clear D. Trimming took off 4 bases at V and 5 bases at J, with 12 bases between the two ends. Germline values: CDR1 SGHRS, CDR2 YFSETQ. CDR3 length: 14 amino acids. The DNA of the CDR3 is TGCGCCAGCAGCCCCCGGACTGGGAATGAAAAACTGTTTTTT. It is translated as CASSPRTGNEKLFF.

The chain recombines TRBV19 with TRBJ1-4; possibly TRBD1 for D (5 bases). The ends were cut back, 6 bases at V and 4 bases at J, with 15 bases in the middle. The CDR3 length is 15 residues. The germline CDR1 and CDR2 sequences are LNHDA and SQIVND (reference sequence). CDR3 amino acids: CASSPFRGINEKLFF. The CDR3 nucleotides are TGTGCCAGTAGCCCGTTCCGGGGGATTAATGAAAAACTGTTTTTT.

The V call is TRBV6-6, the J call TRBJ1-3; 8 nucleotides line up with TRBD1. The CDR3 totals 15 residues. Germline values: CDR1 MNHNY, CDR2 SVGAGI (reference sequence). J lost 0 bases, V lost 2 bases, and 0 bases had no gene match. The CDR3 DNA is TGTGCCAGCAGTTACGACAGGGGCTCTGGAAACACCATATATTTT. Translating it yields CASSYDRGSGNTIYF.

Of note for this clone: Other nucleotide sequences from this sample produce the same CDR3. This sequence joins TRBV19 and TRBJ1-5; a possible D gene is TRBD1 (5 bases). This CDR3 is 15 amino acids long. The germline CDR1 and CDR2 sequences are LNHDA and SQIVND (reference sequence). V lost 1 base and J 2 bases, leaving 9 bases between the germline ends. Here the CDR3 reads CASSIGGGGNQPQHF. CDR3 DNA sequence: TGTGCCAGTAGTATAGGAGGAGGGGGCAATCAGCCCCAGCATTTT.

The J gene is TRBJ2-7, the V gene TRBV6-5, with 11 bases lining up with TRBD2. CDR3 length: 15 amino acids. V was clipped by 6 bases and J by 0 bases; unmatched bases: 4. Germline loops: CDR1 MNHEY, CDR2 SVGAGI. The CDR3 protein is CASSRGLAVSYEQYF. CDR3 sequence (DNA): TGTGCCAGCAGCCGGGGACTAGCGGTCTCCTACGAGCAGTACTTC.

This chain's CDR3 is CASSLDGPGDYGYTF. In DNA, the CDR3 is TGTGCCAGCAGCTTAGACGGGCCAGGGGACTATGGCTACACCTTC. The V call is TRBV7-9, the J call TRBJ1-2; perhaps TRBD1 as D (6 bases). The length of the CDR3 is 15 residues. V dropped 1 base and J dropped 3 bases, with 12 bases sitting between them. Per germline, CDR1 SEHNR and CDR2 FQNEAQ (reference sequence).

V and J are TRBV19 and TRBJ1-3; D not certain. Per the germline V gene, CDR1 is LNHDA and CDR2 is SQIVND (reference sequence). V was clipped by 4 bases and J by 2 bases, with 9 bases between them. This CDR3 has 14 amino acids. CDR3 residues: CASSRWAAGNTIYF. CDR3 bases: TGTGCCAGTAGTAGATGGGCCGCTGGAAACACCATATATTTT.

This clone was detected a few times. The V call is TRBV7-8, the J call TRBJ1-4, with TRBD1 identical over 9 bases. CDR3 length: 15 amino acids. Unmatched junction bases numbered 6, after V lost 3 bases and J lost 7 bases. The germline CDR1 and CDR2 sequences are SGHVS and FQNEAQ. The chain's CDR3 is CASSFDMGQGEKLFF. DNA of the CDR3: TGTGCCAGCAGCTTTGATATGGGACAGGGTGAAAAACTGTTTTTT.

V gene TRBV11-2 combines with J gene TRBJ1-2; TRBD1 matches at 11 bases. The J segment lost 4 bases and the V segment lost 6 bases, leaving 4 bases of the junction unmatched. CDR1 and CDR2 (germline): SGHAT, FQNNGV. This CDR3 comprises 14 residues. CDR3 DNA: TGTGCCAGCAGGCGGACAGGGGGCGGCTATGGCTACACCTTC. Protein product: CASRRTGGGYGYTF.

This chain connects TRBV10-3 to TRBJ1-1; TRBD1 might be the D (6 bases). Germline CDR1 ENHRY, CDR2 SYGVKD. The CDR3 loop spans 14 amino acids. The V end lost 3 bases, the J end lost 3 bases, and 11 bases lay between the germline ends. The CDR3: CAISDRGGDTEAFF. The CDR3 DNA follows: TGTGCCATCAGTGACAGGGGAGGGGACACTGAAGCTTTCTTT.

The CDR3 DNA follows: TGTGCCAGCAGCAAACCGGGACAGAATAACTATGGCTACACCTTC. This translates into CASSKPGQNNYGYTF. The chain uses TRBV6-5 and TRBJ1-2; TRBD1 matches 7 bases. This CDR3 spans 15 amino acids. Germline CDR1 is MNHEY and CDR2 is SVGAGI. Germline trimming cut 6 bases from V and 1 base from J; bases unmatched to any gene: 8.

The chain is built from TRBV6-1 and TRBJ2-1, with TRBD1 matching over 7 bases. CDR1 and CDR2 (germline): MNHNS, SASEGT. Unmatched junction bases numbered 2, after V lost 1 base and J lost 2 bases. This CDR3 has 15 residues. The CDR3 region has the DNA TGTGCCAGCAGTGAAGGCCAGGGGGCCTACAATGAGCAGTTCTTC. Its protein product is CASSEGQGAYNEQFF.

This clone was counted between two and nine times. The rearrangement uses TRBV25-1 and TRBJ2-3; 8 bases match TRBD2. CDR1 and CDR2 (germline): MGHDK, SYGVNS. CDR3 length: 15 residues. The junction had 5 bases not matched to a gene; V was cut back by 4 bases and J by 2 bases. CDR3: CASSAGGAFTDTQYF. The CDR3 DNA sequence: TGTGCCAGCAGTGCCGGGGGGGCCTTCACAGATACGCAGTATTTT.

The J gene is TRBJ2-5, the V gene TRBV6-5; 8 bases agree with TRBD2. Germline V gives CDR1 MNHEY, CDR2 SVGAGI. This CDR3 comprises 15 residues. With 0 bases clipped from V and 4 bases from J, the junction kept 4 bases outside the gene matches. CDR3 region: CASSYSAGGGETQYF. In DNA, the CDR3 is TGTGCCAGCAGTTACTCCGCGGGGGGTGGAGAGACCCAGTACTTC.

The chain joins TRBV15 to TRBJ1-5; unclear D gene. CDR1 is LNHNV and CDR2 is YYDKDF in the germline V gene (reference sequence). The CDR3 covers 13 residues. Trimming took off 1 base at V and 5 bases at J, with 6 bases between the two ends. As DNA, the CDR3 is TGTGCCACCAGCAGAGGAAGAGATCAGCCCCAGCATTTT. This codes for CATSRGRDQPQHF.